A single T cell receptor beta chain is shown here with its context. Its antigen is not known. The sample originates from a study of cytomegalovirus exposure and HLA in healthy donors. PCR amplification relied on 60 Vbeta primers (plus 13 Jbeta primers). Sequenced by immunoSEQ multiplex PCR; TCRdb stores in-frame clones only, minus some. The sample has 100,000 to 120,000 clones; about four fifths are singletons. Regarding the study as a whole: Common viral pathogens seemed, in a later analysis, to connect with several of the most significant clusters. A later analysis found most CMV-associated TCR beta chains apparently HLA-restricted. Accurate HLA-A and HLA-B prediction from TCR beta sequences was reported for most subjects.

The germline V gene encodes CDR1 SNHLY and CDR2 FYNNEI. V was cut by 1 base and J by 5 bases, with 11 bases left in between. CDR3 length: 14 amino acids. Sequencing was performed on PBMCs. This clonotype originated in a woman between 18 and 29 years old in good health and CMV-seronegative. J is TRBJ1-1 and V is TRBV2; a possible D gene is TRBD1 (5 bases). The CDR3 protein is CASSEVGGLTEAFF. CDR3 DNA sequence: TGTGCCAGCAGTGAAGTCGGGGGGTTGACTGAAGCTTTCTTT.